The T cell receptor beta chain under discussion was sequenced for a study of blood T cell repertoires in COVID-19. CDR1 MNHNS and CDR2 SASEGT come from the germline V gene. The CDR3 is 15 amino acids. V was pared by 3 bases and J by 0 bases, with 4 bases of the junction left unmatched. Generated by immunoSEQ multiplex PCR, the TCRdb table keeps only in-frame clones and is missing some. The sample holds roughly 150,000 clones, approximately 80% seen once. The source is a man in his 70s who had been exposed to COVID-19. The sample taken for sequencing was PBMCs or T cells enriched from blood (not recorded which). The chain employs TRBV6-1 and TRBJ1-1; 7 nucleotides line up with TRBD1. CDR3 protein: CASSEEGTVNTEAFF. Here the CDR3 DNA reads TGTGCCAGCAGTGAGGAAGGGACAGTGAACACTGAAGCTTTCTTT.